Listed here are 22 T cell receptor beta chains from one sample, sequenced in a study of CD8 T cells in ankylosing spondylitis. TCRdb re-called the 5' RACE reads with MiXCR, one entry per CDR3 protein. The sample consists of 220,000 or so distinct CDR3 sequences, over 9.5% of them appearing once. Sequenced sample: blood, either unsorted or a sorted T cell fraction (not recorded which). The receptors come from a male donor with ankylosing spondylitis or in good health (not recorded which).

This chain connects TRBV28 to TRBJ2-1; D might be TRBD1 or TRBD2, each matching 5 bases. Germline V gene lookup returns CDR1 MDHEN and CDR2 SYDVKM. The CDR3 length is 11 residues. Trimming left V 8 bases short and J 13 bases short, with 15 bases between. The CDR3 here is CASGTEWVQFF. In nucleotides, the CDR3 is TGTGCCAGCGGGACGGAGTGGGTTCAGTTCTTC.

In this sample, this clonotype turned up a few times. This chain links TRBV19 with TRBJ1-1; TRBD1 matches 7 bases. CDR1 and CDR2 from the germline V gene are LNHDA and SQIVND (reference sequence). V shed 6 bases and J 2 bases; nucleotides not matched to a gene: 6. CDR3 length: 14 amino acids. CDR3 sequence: CASRHGTANTEAFF. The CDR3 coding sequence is TGTGCCAGTAGACATGGGACAGCAAACACTGAAGCTTTCTTT. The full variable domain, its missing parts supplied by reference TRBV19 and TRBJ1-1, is DGGITQSPKYLFRKEGQNVTLSCEQNLNHDAMYWYRQDPGQGLRLIYYSQIVNDFQKGDIAEGYSVSREKKESFPLTVTSAQKNPTAFYLCASRHGTANTEAFFGQGTRLTVV.

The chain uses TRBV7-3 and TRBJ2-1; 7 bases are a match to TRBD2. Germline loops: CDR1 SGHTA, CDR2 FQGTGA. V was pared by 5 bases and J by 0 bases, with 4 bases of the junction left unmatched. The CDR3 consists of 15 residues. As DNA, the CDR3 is TGTGCCAGCAGCCCTAGCGGTTTCTCCTACAATGAGCAGTTCTTC. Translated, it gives CASSPSGFSYNEQFF.

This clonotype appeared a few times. CDR3 amino acids: CASSEFYRGELFF. The CDR3 coding sequence is TGTGCCAGCAGTGAATTCTACCGCGGGGAGCTGTTTTTT. This chain connects TRBV25-1 to TRBJ2-2; D gene uncertain. Germline V lookup: CDR1 MGHDK, CDR2 SYGVNS. The CDR3 has 13 residues. Trimming pared 1 base from V and 7 bases from J, leaving 7 bases between. Drawing the rest from reference TRBV25-1 and TRBJ2-2, the complete variable domain is EADIYQTPRYLVIGTGKKITLECSQTMGHDKMYWYQQDPGMELHLIHYSYGVNSTEKGDLSSESTVSRIRTEHFPLTLESARPSHTSQYLCASSEFYRGELFFGEGSRLTVL.

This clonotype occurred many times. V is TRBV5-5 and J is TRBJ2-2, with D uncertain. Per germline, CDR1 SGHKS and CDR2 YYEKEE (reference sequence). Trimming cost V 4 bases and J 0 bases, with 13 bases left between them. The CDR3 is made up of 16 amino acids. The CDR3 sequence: CASSQLLGSNTGELFF. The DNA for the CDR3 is TGTGCCAGCAGCCAACTCCTGGGGTCGAACACCGGGGAGCTGTTTTTT.

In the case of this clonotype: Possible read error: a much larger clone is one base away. This CDR3 is CASSLSPGTGASF. The CDR3 DNA sequence: TGCGCCAGCAGCTTGAGCCCCGGGACTGGAGCTTCCTTT. The chain combines TRBV5-1 with TRBJ1-1, with D possibly TRBD1 on 5 matching bases. Germline V gene lookup returns CDR1 SGHRS and CDR2 YFSETQ. The CDR3 loop spans 13 amino acids.

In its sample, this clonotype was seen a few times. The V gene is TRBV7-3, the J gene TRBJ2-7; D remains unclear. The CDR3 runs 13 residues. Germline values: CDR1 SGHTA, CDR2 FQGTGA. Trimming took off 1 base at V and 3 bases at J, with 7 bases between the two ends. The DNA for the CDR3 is TGTGCCAGCAGCTTAAAACAGAGCTACGAGCAGTACTTC. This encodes CASSLKQSYEQYF.

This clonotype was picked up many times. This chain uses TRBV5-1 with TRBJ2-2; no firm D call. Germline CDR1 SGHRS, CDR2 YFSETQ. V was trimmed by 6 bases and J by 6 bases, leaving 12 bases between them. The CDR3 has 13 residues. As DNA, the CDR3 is TGCGCCAGCACCTCACCTGCCCCCGGGGAGCTGTTTTTT. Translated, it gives CASTSPAPGELFF.

In DNA form, the CDR3 reads TGTGCCAGCAGTCCTGGACAGTATCACAATGGCTACACCTTC. It translates to CASSPGQYHNGYTF. The chain carries TRBV6-1 and TRBJ1-2; weak D call: TRBD1 (6 bases). This CDR3 is built from 14 residues. Germline lookup yields CDR1 MNHNS and CDR2 SASEGT. V lost 5 bases and J 6 bases, leaving 16 bases between the germline ends.

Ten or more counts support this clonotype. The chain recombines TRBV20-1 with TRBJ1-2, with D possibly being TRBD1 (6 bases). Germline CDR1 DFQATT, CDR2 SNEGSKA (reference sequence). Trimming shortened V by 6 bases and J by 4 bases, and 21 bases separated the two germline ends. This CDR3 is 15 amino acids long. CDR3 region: CSALHSRGASYGYTF. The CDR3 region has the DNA TGCAGTGCCCTGCATTCCCGGGGGGCCAGCTATGGCTACACCTTC.

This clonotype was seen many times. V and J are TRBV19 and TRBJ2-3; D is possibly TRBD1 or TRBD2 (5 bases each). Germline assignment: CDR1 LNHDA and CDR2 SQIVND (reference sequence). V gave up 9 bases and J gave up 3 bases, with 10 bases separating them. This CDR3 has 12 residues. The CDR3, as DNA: TGTGCCAGCGGGGCGAGGACAGATACGCAGTATTTT. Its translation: CASGARTDTQYF.

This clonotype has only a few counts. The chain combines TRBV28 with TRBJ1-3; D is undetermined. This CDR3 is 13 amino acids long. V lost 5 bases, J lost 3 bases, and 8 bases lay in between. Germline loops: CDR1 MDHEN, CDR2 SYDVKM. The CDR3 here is CASSRTSGNTIYF. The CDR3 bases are TGTGCCAGCAGTCGGACCAGTGGAAACACCATATATTTT.

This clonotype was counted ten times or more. The CDR3, as DNA: TGTGCCAGCAGCGCGGGACTGCGCGACAATGAGCAGTTCTTC. Protein product: CASSAGLRDNEQFF. The gene calls are TRBV7-9 and TRBJ2-1, with D perhaps TRBD2 (6 bases). Germline V gene lookup returns CDR1 SEHNR and CDR2 FQNEAQ (reference sequence). Trimming stripped 5 bases from V and 5 bases from J, with 13 bases between. This CDR3 spans 14 amino acids.

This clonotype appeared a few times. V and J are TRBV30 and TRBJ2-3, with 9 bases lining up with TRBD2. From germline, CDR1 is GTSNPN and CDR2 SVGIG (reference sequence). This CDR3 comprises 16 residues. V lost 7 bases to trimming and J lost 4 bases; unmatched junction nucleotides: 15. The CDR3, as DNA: TGTGCCTCCCGAACCAGCGGGGGGCGTCCGCCAGATACGCAGTATTTT. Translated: CASRTSGGRPPDTQYF.

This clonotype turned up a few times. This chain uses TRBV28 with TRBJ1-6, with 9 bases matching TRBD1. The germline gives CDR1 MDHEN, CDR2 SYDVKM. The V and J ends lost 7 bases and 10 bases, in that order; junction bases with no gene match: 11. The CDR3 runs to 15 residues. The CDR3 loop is CASISRGTGYSPLHF. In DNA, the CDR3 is TGTGCCAGCATCTCACGAGGGACAGGGTACTCACCCCTCCACTTT. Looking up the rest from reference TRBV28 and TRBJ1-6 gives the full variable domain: DVKVTQSSRYLVKRTGEKVFLECVQDMDHENMFWYRQDPGLGLRLIYFSYDVKMKEKGDIPEGYSVSREKKERFSLILESASTNQTSMYLCASISRGTGYSPLHFGNGTRLTVT.

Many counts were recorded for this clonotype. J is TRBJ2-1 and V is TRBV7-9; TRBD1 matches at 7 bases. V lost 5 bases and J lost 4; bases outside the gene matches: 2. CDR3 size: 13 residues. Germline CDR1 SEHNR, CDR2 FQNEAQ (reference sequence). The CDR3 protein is CASSPGQYNEQFF. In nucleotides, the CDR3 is TGTGCCAGCAGCCCGGGACAGTACAATGAGCAGTTCTTC.

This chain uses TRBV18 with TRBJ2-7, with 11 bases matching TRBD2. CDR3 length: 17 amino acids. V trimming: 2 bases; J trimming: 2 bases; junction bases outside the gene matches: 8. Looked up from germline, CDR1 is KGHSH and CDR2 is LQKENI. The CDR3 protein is CASSPGLAGGSPYEQYF. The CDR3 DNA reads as TGTGCCAGCTCACCAGGCCTAGCGGGGGGCTCCCCCTACGAGCAGTACTTC.

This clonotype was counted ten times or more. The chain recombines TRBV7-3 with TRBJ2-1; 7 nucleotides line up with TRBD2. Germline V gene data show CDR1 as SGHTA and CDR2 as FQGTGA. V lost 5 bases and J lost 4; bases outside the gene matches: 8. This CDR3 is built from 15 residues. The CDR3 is CASSPTSLGYNEQFF. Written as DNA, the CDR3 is TGTGCCAGCAGCCCGACTAGCCTGGGATACAATGAGCAGTTCTTC.

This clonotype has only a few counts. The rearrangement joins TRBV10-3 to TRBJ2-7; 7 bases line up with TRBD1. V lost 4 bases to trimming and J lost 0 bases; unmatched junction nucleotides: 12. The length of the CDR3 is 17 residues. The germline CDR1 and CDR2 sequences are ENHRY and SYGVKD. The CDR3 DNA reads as TGTGCCATCAGTGCGACAACAGGGGTTTCGAGCTCCTACGAGCAGTACTTC. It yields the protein CAISATTGVSSSYEQYF.

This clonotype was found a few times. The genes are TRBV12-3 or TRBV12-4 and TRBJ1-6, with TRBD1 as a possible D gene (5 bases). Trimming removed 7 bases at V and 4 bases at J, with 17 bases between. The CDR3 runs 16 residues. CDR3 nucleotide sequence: TGTGCCAGCACCAGAGTGGGGGGAGAATATAATTCACCCCTCCACTTT. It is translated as CASTRVGGEYNSPLHF.

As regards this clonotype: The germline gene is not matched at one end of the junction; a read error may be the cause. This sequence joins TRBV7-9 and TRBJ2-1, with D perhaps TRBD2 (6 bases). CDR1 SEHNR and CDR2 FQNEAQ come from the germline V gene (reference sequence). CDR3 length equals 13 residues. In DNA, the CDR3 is TGTGCCGGCAGCCTAGGAGGGGTTGTTGAGCAGTTCTTC. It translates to CAGSLGGVVEQFF.

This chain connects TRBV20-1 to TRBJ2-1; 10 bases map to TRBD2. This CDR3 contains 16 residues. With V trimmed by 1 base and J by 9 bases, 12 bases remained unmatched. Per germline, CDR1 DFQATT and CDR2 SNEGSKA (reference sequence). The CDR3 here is CSARADDKRGGGEQFF. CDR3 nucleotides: TGCAGTGCTAGAGCAGACGACAAGCGGGGGGGCGGTGAGCAGTTCTTC.